The clone carrying this TCR beta chain was detected ten times or more. Its antigen is not known. The sample is drawn from a study of early T cells in non-severe SARS-CoV-2 infection. The overall study: The input, bulk RNA from unsorted whole blood, was sequenced, and chains were unpaired.

Separate cDNA molecules each had unique molecular identifiers attached to them. TCRdb fed the 5' RACE reads into MiXCR, producing one record per CDR3 protein. Of about 59,000 distinct CDR3 sequences listed, around an eighth are singletons. Notes on the study in general: CD4 and private specificities were missed by VDJdb matching, which favored anti-spike CD8 responses.

With 5 bases clipped from V and 3 bases from J, the junction kept 8 bases outside the gene matches. Germline lookup yields CDR1 SGHAT and CDR2 FQNNGV. The length of the CDR3 is 16 residues. The rearrangement links TRBV11-2 to TRBJ2-3; 10 bases are a match to TRBD2. The TCR comes from an adult who was a healthcare worker with PCR-confirmed SARS-CoV-2 infection or an uninfected control (not recorded which). Sequenced input: whole blood. CDR3 in amino acids: CASSPRGGLATDTQYF. CDR3 coding DNA: TGTGCCAGCAGCCCAAGGGGGGGACTAGCGACAGATACGCAGTATTTT.